Below are 5 T cell receptor beta chains sequenced from a single sample in a study of PD-L1 blockade in urothelial cancer. Some clones are missing from TCRdb's copy, which holds only in-frame ones; the method was immunoSEQ multiplex PCR. Here the sample spans some 39,000 clones, approximately 84% being singletons. Indicated time point: peripheral blood 6 weeks after treatment start. Here the sequenced sample was PBMCs, taken around atezolizumab (anti-PD-L1) treatment. Source of these receptors: a man aged 70-80 years with urothelial cancer.

A single count supports this clone. V gene TRBV7-8 combines with J gene TRBJ2-7; the match to TRBD2 covers 8 bases. This CDR3 has 17 amino acids. Germline trimming cut 2 bases from V and 2 bases from J; bases unmatched to any gene: 11. The germline V gene encodes CDR1 SGHVS and CDR2 FQNEAQ. The CDR3 loop is CASSLRRGGRPPYEQYF. DNA for the CDR3: TGTGCCAGCAGCTTACGGCGGGGCGGGAGGCCCCCCTACGAGCAGTACTTC.

The rearrangement joins TRBV5-6 to TRBJ2-7; the match to TRBD2 covers 8 bases. The germline V gene encodes CDR1 SGHDT and CDR2 YYEEEE. This CDR3 region has 16 residues. Losses at the gene ends were 2 bases for V and 5 bases for J; bases not matched to a gene: 12. This CDR3 is CASSFLSSGSWDEQYF. The CDR3 nucleotides read TGTGCCAGCAGCTTCTTGTCCAGCGGGAGCTGGGACGAGCAGTACTTC.

This sequence joins TRBV20-1 and TRBJ2-3; D uncertain. The CDR3 sequence is 11 residues long. V shed 4 bases and J shed 2 bases, with 4 bases lying between them. CDR1 and CDR2 from the germline V gene are DFQATT and SNEGSKA (reference sequence). CDR3 in amino acids: CSATLTDTQYF. DNA for the CDR3: TGCAGTGCTACTCTCACAGATACGCAGTATTTT.

The chain links TRBV19 to TRBJ2-7; a weak D match, TRBD1 (6 bases). CDR1 is LNHDA and CDR2 is SQIVND in the germline V gene (reference sequence). V shed 5 bases and J shed 6 bases, with 17 bases lying between them. This CDR3 is 14 amino acids long. The CDR3: CASSLQGRASEQYF. For the CDR3, the DNA is TGTGCCAGTAGTCTGCAGGGGCGCGCTAGCGAGCAGTACTTC.

The rearrangement uses TRBV7-9 and TRBJ1-5; TRBD1 might be the D (6 bases). Germline V gene data show CDR1 as SEHNR and CDR2 as FQNEAQ (reference sequence). The CDR3 is made up of 14 amino acids. Trimming shortened V by 1 base and J by 7 bases, and 11 bases separated the two germline ends. CDR3 DNA: TGTGCCAGCAGCTTAGTGGGGGCAGGCCAGCCCCAGCATTTT. Its translation: CASSLVGAGQPQHF.